The clone carrying this T cell receptor beta chain was counted at least ten times. These data come from a study of tumor and adjacent non-tumor tissue in lung cancer. Three rounds of nested PCR, following a modified ARM-PCR protocol, produced the TCRbeta library. Each CDR3 protein is one row after TCRdb ran MiXCR on the multiplex PCR reads. This table holds approximately 120,000 distinct CDR3 sequences, 50% to 70% found once. This sample's RNA came from whole unsorted tissue. Distant lung tissue was collected more than 3 cm away from the tumor edge. The CDR3 has 12 amino acids. V lost 4 bases and J lost 5, with 9 bases in between. The V gene's germline CDR1 is SGHDT and CDR2 YYEEEE.

The TCR originated in a man aged 55 to 70 with non-small cell lung cancer. The chain has TRBV5-6 and TRBJ1-1; D not resolved. Material: distant non-tumor lung tissue. The CDR3 nucleotides are TGTGCCAGCAGCCGGACGGGGACTGAAGCTTTCTTT. This gives the protein CASSRTGTEAFF.